This T cell receptor (beta chain) was retrieved from a study of shared clonotypes between healthy human individuals. Across the whole study: The plates for each donor numbered three CD4 naive, three CD4 memory, two CD8 naive and one CD8 memory.

The assay ran at deep level. Several immunoSEQ plates received, in even portions, the genomic DNA of each subset. Assay used: immunoSEQ multiplex PCR; TCRdb lists only in-frame clones, some missing. The sample has 1.4 million to 1.5 million clones, around 97% seen once. The CDR3 loop spans 14 amino acids. Germline values: CDR1 LNHDA, CDR2 SQIVND (reference sequence). V was cut by 3 bases and J by 5 bases, with 13 bases left in between. Details on this clone: Its antigen is undetermined.

Overall study results and limits: Among donors, the sharing of clonotypes was expected to be influenced by sequencing depth.

The sample taken for sequencing was naive CD4+ T cells sorted from blood. The subset here: CD45RA+ positively selected. The chain uses TRBV19 and TRBJ2-5; D is perhaps TRBD2 (6 bases). This sequence was found in a man aged 25 to 45 in good health. CDR3 in amino acids: CASSITQRGETQYF. CDR3 DNA sequence: TGTGCCAGTAGTATTACCCAACGGGGGGAGACCCAGTACTTC.